This T cell receptor (beta chain) was captured in a study of T cells in Graves' hyperthyroidism and ophthalmopathy. Study-level points and caveats: The model forecast ophthalmopathy, anticipating it by a median about 7 months before onset. In blood, most of the thyroid clonotypes expanded above 0.001 were also present.

Trimming removed 3 bases from V and 4 bases from J, with 17 bases in between. The CDR3 has 16 residues. CDR1 and CDR2 from the germline V gene are KGHDR and SFDVKD. Researchers took RNA transcripts and amplified the TCR beta CDR3 regions from them. First-round RT-PCR targeting the TCR CDR3 was performed with the HTBI primer set. One entry per CDR3 protein results from TCRdb running MiXCR on the multiplex PCR reads. The sample contains 490,000 or so distinct CDR3 sequences, about 20% of which appear only once. Only a few counts were recorded for this clonotype. Antigen unknown. The receptor was derived from a woman aged 70-85 years with Graves' ophthalmopathy. This chain uses TRBV24-1 with TRBJ2-5; D call uncertain. The sample comprised blood. CDR3 nucleotide sequence: TGTGCCACCAGTGATCCCCGTGAAGCCGCCCGAGAGACCCAGTACTTC. Its translation: CATSDPREAARETQYF.